This passage covers 16 T cell receptor beta chains from one sample sequenced in a study of T cell responses to AZD1222 COVID-19 vaccine. Libraries were prepared by immunoSEQ multiplex PCR; TCRdb keeps only in-frame clonotypes and omits some of them. The table shows some 150,000 clones, with roughly 88% occurring only once. The source material was peripheral blood, sampled on day 0 of AZD1222 vaccination. The receptors come from an adult in good health.

This chain joins TRBV12-3 or TRBV12-4 and TRBJ2-1; 8 bases agree with TRBD2. V trimming: 3 bases; J trimming: 14 bases; junction bases outside the gene matches: 9. This CDR3 region has 13 residues. CDR3 region: CASSFRGGGTEFF. CDR3 coding DNA: TGTGCCAGCAGTTTTAGAGGCGGGGGGACCGAGTTCTTC.

This clone was seen only once. V is TRBV20-1 and J is TRBJ1-2; no firm D call. Deletions cut 3 bases from V and 8 bases from J, with 7 bases between. The germline V gene has CDR1 DFQATT and CDR2 SNEGSKA (reference sequence). This CDR3 contains 10 residues. CDR3 in DNA: TGCAGTGCTAGTAAGGAAGGCTACACCTTC. As protein: CSASKEGYTF.

This clone was counted once. In nucleotides, the CDR3 is TGCGCCAGCAGCCAAGATATAGTGCCACCGACCCCTACACCCCTCCACTTT. Translated, it gives CASSQDIVPPTPTPLHF. The V and J genes are TRBV4-3 and TRBJ1-6; D not certain. This CDR3 contains 17 residues. Trimming took off 0 bases at V and 11 bases at J, with 20 bases between the two ends. Germline loops: CDR1 LGHNA, CDR2 YSLEER.

V gene TRBV5-1 combines with J gene TRBJ1-1; 7 bases line up with TRBD1. The CDR3 has 14 amino acids. The germline gives CDR1 SGHRS, CDR2 YFSETQ. The V gene end was trimmed by 4 bases and the J gene end by 5 bases; junction bases not matched to a gene: 8. The CDR3 DNA follows: TGCGCCAGCAGCCTATCGACAGGGAGTACTGAAGCTTTCTTT. It yields the protein CASSLSTGSTEAFF.

The V and J genes are TRBV18 and TRBJ2-2; 7 nucleotides agree with TRBD2. CDR1 is KGHSH and CDR2 is LQKENI in the germline V gene. The CDR3 loop spans 15 amino acids. The V segment lost 4 bases and the J segment 0 bases; nucleotides outside the gene matches: 2. The CDR3 DNA reads as TGTGCCAGCTCACGCAGCGGGGCGAACACCGGGGAGCTGTTTTTT. It specifies CASSRSGANTGELFF.

This clone has only a few counts. This chain joins TRBV6-4 and TRBJ2-3, with 9 nucleotides matching TRBD2. CDR1 is MRHNA, CDR2 SNTAGT, per germline. Unmatched junction bases numbered 5, after V lost 2 bases and J lost 5 bases. The CDR3 covers 15 residues. The CDR3 DNA reads TGTGCCAGCAGTGACGAAGCGGGGGGTGGAGATACGCAGTATTTT. Amino acids: CASSDEAGGGDTQYF.

The chain employs TRBV7-8 and TRBJ2-5, with D maybe TRBD2 (6 bases). The V end lost 2 bases, the J end lost 5 bases, and 15 bases lay between the germline ends. CDR1 is SGHVS, CDR2 FQNEAQ, per germline. This CDR3 has 15 amino acids. This CDR3 is CASSLTGGVGETQYF. Written as DNA, the CDR3 is TGTGCCAGCAGCTTAACTGGCGGGGTAGGCGAGACCCAGTACTTC.

This chain connects TRBV30 to TRBJ2-7; D is possibly TRBD1 (6 bases). The CDR3 is made up of 14 amino acids. Between the trimmed V and J ends, which lost 3 bases and 1 base, there was a span of 13 bases. From germline, CDR1 is GTSNPN and CDR2 SVGIG (reference sequence). As DNA, the CDR3 is TGTGCCTGGAGGTGGCCAGGGGCTTCCTACGAGCAGTACTTC. Protein sequence: CAWRWPGASYEQYF.

This chain joins TRBV11-2 and TRBJ2-5; D possibly uses TRBD1 or TRBD2 (7 bases each). V dropped 2 bases and J dropped 5 bases, with 18 bases sitting between them. The length of the CDR3 is 16 residues. Per germline, CDR1 SGHAT and CDR2 FQNNGV. CDR3 nucleotide sequence: TGTGCCAGCAGCTTATTGCCAGGGGGGGCCCTTGAGACCCAGTACTTC. Amino acid sequence: CASSLLPGGALETQYF.

V is TRBV10-3 and J is TRBJ1-1, with D perhaps matching TRBD1 (5 bases). There are 13 residues in the CDR3. The germline V gene has CDR1 ENHRY and CDR2 SYGVKD. V was clipped by 8 bases and J by 4 bases, with 14 bases between them. CDR3 coding DNA: TGTGCCATCCTGGGGAAGGGGATCACTGAAGCTTTCTTT. Its protein is CAILGKGITEAFF.

A single count supports this clone. Within the sample, other DNA sequences also encode this same CDR3. The chain couples TRBV28 to TRBJ1-2; TRBD1 is a possible D gene (6 bases). Germline CDR1 is MDHEN and CDR2 is SYDVKM. The CDR3 consists of 12 residues. Between the trimmed V and J ends, which lost 6 bases and 2 bases, there was a span of 7 bases. CDR3 nucleotides: TGTGCCAGCAGAACAGGGAACTATGGCTACACCTTC. It codes for CASRTGNYGYTF.

The chain has TRBV7-9 and TRBJ1-4, with 8 nucleotides matching TRBD1. V lost 4 bases, J lost 8 bases, and 9 bases stayed unmatched. The CDR3 runs to 15 residues. CDR1 is SEHNR, CDR2 FQNEAQ, per germline (reference sequence). CDR3 coding DNA: TGTGCCAGCAGCTCCCCCGGACAGGGTCGGGAAAAACTGTTTTTT. This gives the protein CASSSPGQGREKLFF.

The V call is TRBV7-2, the J call TRBJ1-2; 9 nucleotides line up with TRBD1. The CDR3 consists of 13 residues. The germline V gene has CDR1 SGHTA and CDR2 FQGNSA. V shed 5 bases, J shed 11 bases, and the junction held 9 bases outside the gene matches. The CDR3 DNA reads TGTGCCAGCAGCAACCGGGACAGGGACTATTACACCTTC. Its protein product is CASSNRDRDYYTF. Together with reference TRBV7-2 and TRBJ1-2, the CDR3 gives the full variable domain: GAGVSQSPSNKVTEKGKDVELRCDPISGHTALYWYRQSLGQGLEFLIYFQGNSAPDKSGLPSDRFSAERTGGSVSTLTIQRTQQEDSAVYLCASSNRDRDYYTFGSGTRLTVV.

V is TRBV14 and J is TRBJ2-7; unclear D gene. The CDR3 length is 19 residues. In germline, CDR1 is SGHDN, CDR2 FVKESK. Deletions cut 2 bases from V and 3 bases from J, with 26 bases between. CDR3 loop: CASSQIARSVPPRYYEQYF. Written as DNA, the CDR3 is TGTGCCAGCAGCCAAATTGCACGGTCAGTTCCGCCAAGATACTACGAGCAGTACTTC.

This chain's CDR3 is CASSLPSGGTADYGYTF. The CDR3 bases are TGTGCCAGCAGCCTCCCAAGCGGGGGGACGGCGGACTATGGCTACACCTTC. The genes are TRBV9 and TRBJ1-2; tentative D call: TRBD1 (5 bases). The ends were cut back, 4 bases at V and 3 bases at J, with 22 bases in the middle. The CDR3 extends over 17 amino acids. The germline V gene has CDR1 SGDLS and CDR2 YYNGEE.

The V and J genes are TRBV7-8 and TRBJ1-3; D unresolved. The CDR3 spans 15 residues. V lost 5 bases, J lost 2 bases, and 13 bases lay in between. Germline values: CDR1 SGHVS, CDR2 FQNEAQ. This CDR3 is CASSPRPRPGNTIYF. The CDR3 DNA reads TGTGCCAGCAGCCCCAGACCTCGTCCTGGAAACACCATATATTTT.